This T cell receptor beta chain was identified during a study of cytomegalovirus exposure and HLA in healthy donors. Whole-study findings and limits: It was confirmed in vitro that a few of the CMV-associated chains were specific for CMV antigens.

The CDR3 is made up of 14 amino acids. Trimming removed 4 bases from V and 7 bases from J, with 17 bases in between. Germline V gene sequence: CDR1 SEHNR, CDR2 FQNEAQ (reference sequence). Use of 60 Vbeta and 13 Jbeta primers characterized the PCR. The table came from immunoSEQ multiplex PCR; TCRdb's copy has only in-frame clones and leaves some out. The sample includes approximately 190,000 clones, approximately 84% of them seen just once. Concerning this clone: Its antigen is not known.

Sequencing input: PBMCs. The TCR was taken from a woman aged 45-65 years in good health and CMV-seropositive. The rearrangement uses TRBV7-9 and TRBJ2-7; D might be TRBD1 (6 bases). As DNA, the CDR3 is TGTGCCAGCAGCTCACTGACAGGTTTCGGGGAGCAGTACTTC. As protein: CASSSLTGFGEQYF.